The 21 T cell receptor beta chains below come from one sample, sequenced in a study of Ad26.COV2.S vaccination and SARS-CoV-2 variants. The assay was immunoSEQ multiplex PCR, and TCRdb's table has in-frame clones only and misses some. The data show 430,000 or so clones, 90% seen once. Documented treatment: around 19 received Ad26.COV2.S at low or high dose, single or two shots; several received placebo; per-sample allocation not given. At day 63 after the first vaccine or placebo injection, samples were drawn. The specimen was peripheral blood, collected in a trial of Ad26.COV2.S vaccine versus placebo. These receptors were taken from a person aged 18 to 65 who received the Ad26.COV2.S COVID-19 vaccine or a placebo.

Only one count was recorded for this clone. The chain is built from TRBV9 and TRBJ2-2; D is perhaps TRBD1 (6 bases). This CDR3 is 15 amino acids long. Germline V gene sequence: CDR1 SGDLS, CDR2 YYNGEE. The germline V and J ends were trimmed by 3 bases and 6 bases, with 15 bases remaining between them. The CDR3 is CASSELPSGAGELFF. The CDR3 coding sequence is TGTGCCAGCAGCGAACTACCTTCAGGGGCCGGGGAGCTGTTTTTT.

In DNA form, the CDR3 reads TGTGCCAGCATCTCGGGACAGAGTAACTACGAGCAGTACTTC. It specifies CASISGQSNYEQYF. This rearrangement joins TRBV6-5 to TRBJ2-7; 7 nucleotides agree with TRBD1. J was trimmed by 3 bases and V by 7 bases; bases with no gene match: 9. CDR1 and CDR2 from the germline V gene are MNHEY and SVGAGI. This CDR3 is 14 amino acids long.

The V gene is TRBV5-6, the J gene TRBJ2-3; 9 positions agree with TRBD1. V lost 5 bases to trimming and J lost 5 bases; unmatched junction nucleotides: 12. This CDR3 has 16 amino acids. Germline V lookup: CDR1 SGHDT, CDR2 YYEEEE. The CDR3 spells CASSIRDRVSGDTQYF. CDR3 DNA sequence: TGTGCCAGCAGTATCCGGGACAGGGTATCGGGAGATACGCAGTATTTT.

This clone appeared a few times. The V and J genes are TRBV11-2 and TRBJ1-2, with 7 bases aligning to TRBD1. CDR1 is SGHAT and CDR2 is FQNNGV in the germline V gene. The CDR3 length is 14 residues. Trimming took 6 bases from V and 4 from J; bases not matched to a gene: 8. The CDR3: CASSRQGSSYGYTF. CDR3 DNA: TGTGCCAGCAGTCGACAGGGCTCTAGCTATGGCTACACCTTC.

The CDR3 nucleotides are TGTGCCAGCAGTGGGCAGGGGATCTCCTACGAGCAGTACTTC. Its protein product is CASSGQGISYEQYF. The rearrangement links TRBV2 to TRBJ2-7; TRBD1 might be the D (6 bases). The CDR3 has 14 amino acids. The V end was cut by 4 bases, the J end by 0 bases, with 10 bases between. Germline CDR1 reads SNHLY; CDR2 reads FYNNEI. The full variable domain, completed using reference TRBV2 and TRBJ2-7, is EPEVTQTPSHQVTQMGQEVILRCVPISNHLYFYWYRQILGQKVEFLVSFYNNEISEKSEIFDDQFSVERPDGSNFTLKIRSTKLEDSAMYFCASSGQGISYEQYFGPGTRLTVT.

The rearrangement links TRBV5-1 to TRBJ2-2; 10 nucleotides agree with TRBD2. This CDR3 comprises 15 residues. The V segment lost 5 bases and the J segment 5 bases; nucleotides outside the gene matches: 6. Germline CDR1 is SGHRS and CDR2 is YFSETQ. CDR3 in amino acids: CASSFTLAGTGELFF. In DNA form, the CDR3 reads TGCGCCAGCAGTTTTACACTAGCGGGAACCGGGGAGCTGTTTTTT.

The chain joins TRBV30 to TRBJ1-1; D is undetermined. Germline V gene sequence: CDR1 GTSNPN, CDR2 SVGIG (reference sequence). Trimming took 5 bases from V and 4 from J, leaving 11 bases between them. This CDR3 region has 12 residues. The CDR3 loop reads CAWDSSGTEAFF. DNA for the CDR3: TGTGCCTGGGATTCCTCGGGCACTGAAGCTTTCTTT.

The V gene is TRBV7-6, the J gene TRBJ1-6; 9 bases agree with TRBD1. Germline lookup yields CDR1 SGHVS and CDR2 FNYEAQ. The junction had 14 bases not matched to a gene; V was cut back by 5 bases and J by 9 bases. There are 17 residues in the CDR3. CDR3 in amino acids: CASSPGPGTGLGSPLHF. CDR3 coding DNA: TGTGCCAGCAGCCCGGGTCCCGGGACAGGGTTGGGTTCACCCCTCCACTTT. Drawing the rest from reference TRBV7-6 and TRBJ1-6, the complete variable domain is GAGVSQSPRYKVTKRGQDVALRCDPISGHVSLYWYRQALGQGPEFLTYFNYEAQQDKSGLPNDRFSAERPEGSISTLTIQRTEQRDSAMYRCASSPGPGTGLGSPLHFGNGTRLTVT.

The CDR3 nucleotides are TGTGCCAGCAGTCCCCGGGGGACTAGCGGACCGAACACCGGGGAGCTGTTTTTT. Residues: CASSPRGTSGPNTGELFF. The chain is built from TRBV3-1 (or the pseudogene TRBV3-2) and TRBJ2-2; 11 positions agree with TRBD2. The CDR3 runs to 18 residues. Germline V gene lookup returns CDR1 LGHDT and CDR2 YNNKEL (reference sequence). After removal of 6 bases from V and 0 bases from J, the junction contained 9 bases not matched to a gene.

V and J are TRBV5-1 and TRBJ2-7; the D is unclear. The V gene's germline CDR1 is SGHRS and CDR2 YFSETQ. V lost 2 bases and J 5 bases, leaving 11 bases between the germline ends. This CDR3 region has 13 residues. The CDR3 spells CASSFPRRDEQYF. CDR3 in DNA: TGCGCCAGCAGCTTCCCTAGAAGGGACGAGCAGTACTTC.

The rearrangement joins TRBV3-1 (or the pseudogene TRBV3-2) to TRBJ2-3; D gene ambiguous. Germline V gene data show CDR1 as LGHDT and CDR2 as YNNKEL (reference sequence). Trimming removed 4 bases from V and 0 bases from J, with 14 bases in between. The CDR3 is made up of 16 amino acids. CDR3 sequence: CASSPRYVPSTDTQYF. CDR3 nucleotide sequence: TGTGCCAGCAGCCCACGTTACGTACCAAGCACAGATACGCAGTATTTT.

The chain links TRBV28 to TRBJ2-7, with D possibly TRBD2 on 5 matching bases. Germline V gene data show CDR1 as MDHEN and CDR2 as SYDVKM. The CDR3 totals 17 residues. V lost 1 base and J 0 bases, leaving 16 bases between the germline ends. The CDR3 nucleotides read TGTGCCAGCAGTTTATCTCATCGATCGGGAAACTCCTACGAGCAGTACTTC. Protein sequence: CASSLSHRSGNSYEQYF.

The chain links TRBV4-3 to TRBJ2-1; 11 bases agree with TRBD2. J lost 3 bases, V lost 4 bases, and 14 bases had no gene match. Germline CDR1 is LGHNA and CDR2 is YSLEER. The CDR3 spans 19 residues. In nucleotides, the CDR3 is TGCGCCAGCAGCCGCACCAAGCCGACTAGCGGGATAGGCTACAATGAGCAGTTCTTC. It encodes CASSRTKPTSGIGYNEQFF.

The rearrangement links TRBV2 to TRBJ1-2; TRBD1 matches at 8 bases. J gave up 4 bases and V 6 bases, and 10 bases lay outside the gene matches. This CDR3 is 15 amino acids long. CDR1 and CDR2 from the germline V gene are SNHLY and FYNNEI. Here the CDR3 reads CASRNQGQGIYGYTF. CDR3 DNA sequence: TGTGCCAGCAGGAATCAAGGACAGGGCATCTATGGCTACACCTTC. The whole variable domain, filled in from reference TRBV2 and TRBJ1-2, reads EPEVTQTPSHQVTQMGQEVILRCVPISNHLYFYWYRQILGQKVEFLVSFYNNEISEKSEIFDDQFSVERPDGSNFTLKIRSTKLEDSAMYFCASRNQGQGIYGYTFGSGTRLTVV.

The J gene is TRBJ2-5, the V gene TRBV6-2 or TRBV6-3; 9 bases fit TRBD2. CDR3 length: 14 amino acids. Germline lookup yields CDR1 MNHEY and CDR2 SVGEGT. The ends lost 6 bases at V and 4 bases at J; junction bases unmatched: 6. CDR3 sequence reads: CASSPISGRETQYF. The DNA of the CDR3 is TGTGCCAGCAGCCCTATTAGCGGGAGAGAGACCCAGTACTTC.

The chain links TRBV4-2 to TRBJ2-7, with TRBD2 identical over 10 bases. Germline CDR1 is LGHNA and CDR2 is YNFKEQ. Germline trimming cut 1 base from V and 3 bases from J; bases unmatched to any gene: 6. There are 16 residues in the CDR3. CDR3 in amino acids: CASSQGLAGAFYEQYF. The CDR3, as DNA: TGTGCCAGCAGCCAAGGTCTAGCGGGGGCTTTCTACGAGCAGTACTTC.

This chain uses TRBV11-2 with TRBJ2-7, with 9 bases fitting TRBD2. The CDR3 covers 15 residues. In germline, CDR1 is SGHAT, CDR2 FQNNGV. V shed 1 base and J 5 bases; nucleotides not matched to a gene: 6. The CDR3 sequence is CASSLGLAGFDEQYF. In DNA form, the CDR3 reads TGTGCCAGCAGCTTAGGGCTAGCGGGATTTGACGAGCAGTACTTC.

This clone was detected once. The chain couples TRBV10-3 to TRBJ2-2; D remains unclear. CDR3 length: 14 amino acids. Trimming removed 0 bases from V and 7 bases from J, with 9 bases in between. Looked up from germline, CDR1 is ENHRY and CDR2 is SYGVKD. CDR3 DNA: TGTGCCATCAGTGAGTCGAAGTCTCGCGGGGAGCTGTTTTTT. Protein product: CAISESKSRGELFF.

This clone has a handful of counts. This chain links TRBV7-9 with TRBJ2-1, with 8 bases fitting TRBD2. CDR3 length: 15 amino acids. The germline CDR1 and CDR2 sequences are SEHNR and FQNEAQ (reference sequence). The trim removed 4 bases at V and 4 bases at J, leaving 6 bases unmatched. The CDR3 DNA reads TGTGCCAGCAGCTCCGGGACTAGGTATTACAATGAGCAGTTCTTC. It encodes CASSSGTRYYNEQFF.

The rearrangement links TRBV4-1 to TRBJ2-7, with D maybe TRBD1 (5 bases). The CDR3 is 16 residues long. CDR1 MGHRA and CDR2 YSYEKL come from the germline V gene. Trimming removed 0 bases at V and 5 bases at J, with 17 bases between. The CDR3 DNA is TGCGCCAGCAGCCAAGAATCAGGGCTAGAAGTCCACGAGCAGTACTTC. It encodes CASSQESGLEVHEQYF.

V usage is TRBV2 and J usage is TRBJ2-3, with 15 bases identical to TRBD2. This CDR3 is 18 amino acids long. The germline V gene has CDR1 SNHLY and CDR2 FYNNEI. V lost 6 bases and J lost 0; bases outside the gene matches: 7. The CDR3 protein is CASSQPGLAGGSTDTQYF. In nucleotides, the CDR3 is TGTGCCAGCAGCCAGCCGGGACTAGCGGGAGGCAGCACAGATACGCAGTATTTT.